This note documents a single T cell receptor beta chain sequence. The sample carries other DNA sequences with the same CDR3. The data derive from a study of cytomegalovirus exposure and HLA in healthy donors. The PCR contained 60 Vbeta and 13 Jbeta primers. This table comes from immunoSEQ multiplex PCR, and its TCRdb copy is limited to in-frame clones, with some not included. The top ten clones hold 1.2% to 1.5% of a sample with more than 150,000 clones, over 80% of them seen once. Per the germline V gene, CDR1 is SGHDT and CDR2 is YYEEEE. Trimming cost V 0 bases and J 6 bases, with 4 bases left between them. This CDR3 is 12 amino acids long.

The receptor was isolated from a girl aged 10 to 17 in good health and CMV-seropositive. This chain links TRBV5-6 with TRBJ2-1; D is unresolved. What was sequenced was PBMCs. The CDR3 region has the DNA TGTGCCAGCAGCTTGGCCCTCAATGAGCAGTTCTTC. This encodes CASSLALNEQFF. The full variable domain, completed using reference TRBV5-6 and TRBJ2-1, is DAGVTQSPTHLIKTRGQQVTLRCSPKSGHDTVSWYQQALGQGPQFIFQYYEEEERQRGNFPDRFSGHQFPNYSSELNVNALLLGDSALYLCASSLALNEQFFGPGTRLTVL.